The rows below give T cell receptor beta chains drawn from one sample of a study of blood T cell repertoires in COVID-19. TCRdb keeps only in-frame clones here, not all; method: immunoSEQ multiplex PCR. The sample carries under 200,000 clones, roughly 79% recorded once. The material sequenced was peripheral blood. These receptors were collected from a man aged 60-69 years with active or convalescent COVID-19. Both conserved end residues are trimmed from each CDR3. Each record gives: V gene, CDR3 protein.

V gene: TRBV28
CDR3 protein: ASRGVAGKYEQY

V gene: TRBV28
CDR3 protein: ASRRGQGGYEQY

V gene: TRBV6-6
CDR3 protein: ASSTVLYGYT

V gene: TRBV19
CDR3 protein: ASSRGQGATEAF

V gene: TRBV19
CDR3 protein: ASSPGQGFRGEKLF

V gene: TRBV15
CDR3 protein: ATSRDRTLTLF

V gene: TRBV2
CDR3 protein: ASSEASLTDTQY

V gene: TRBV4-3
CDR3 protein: ASSQDIQGANYGYT

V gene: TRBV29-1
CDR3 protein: SVGHPNTEAF

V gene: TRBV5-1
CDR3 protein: ASSLYRWGDEQF

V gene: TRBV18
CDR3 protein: ASSPEAASTNEKLF

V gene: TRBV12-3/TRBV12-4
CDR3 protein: ASSRQGSSGYT

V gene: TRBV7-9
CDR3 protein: ASSRLRMNTEAF

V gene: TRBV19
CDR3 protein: ASSIGTLGTGELF

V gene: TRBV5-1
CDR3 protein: ASSLGQGAQDGYT

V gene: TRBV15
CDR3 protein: ATSRRGSGINNSPLH

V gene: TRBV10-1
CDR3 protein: VIWRSHEQY

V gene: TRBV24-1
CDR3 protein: ATSDQKSTDTQY

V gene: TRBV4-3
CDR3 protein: ASSQDVTGSYEQY

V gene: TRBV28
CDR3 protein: ASSLDRGYGQETQY

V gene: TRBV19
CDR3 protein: ASSIWFRGKAYEQY

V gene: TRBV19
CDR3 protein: ASSTGNYNEQF

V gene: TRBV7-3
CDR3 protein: ASSPTSPGELF

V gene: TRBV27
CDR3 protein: ASQSSGTDNEQF

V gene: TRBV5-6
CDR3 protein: ASSYPTANTEAF

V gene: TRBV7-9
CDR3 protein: ASSLRGGLAESTDTQY

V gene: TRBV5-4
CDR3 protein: ASSIGTSANTGELF

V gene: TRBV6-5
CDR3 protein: ASRIAGVEYNEQF

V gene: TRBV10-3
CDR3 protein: AISGQRGTGELF

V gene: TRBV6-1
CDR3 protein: ASSEGWARDQPQH

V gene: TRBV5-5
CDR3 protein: ASSPEWGADTQY

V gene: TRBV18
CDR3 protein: ASSPARDSITPLH

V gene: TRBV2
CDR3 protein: ASSVRRDLETQY

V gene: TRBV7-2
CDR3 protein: ASSLEQQGVAF

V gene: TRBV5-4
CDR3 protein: ASSLEDTAWDTQY

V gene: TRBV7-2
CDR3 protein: ASSFSSISGNTIY